This T cell receptor (beta chain) was recorded in a study of blood T cell repertoires in COVID-19. Background on the study: Donors in the United States, Italy and Spain gave samples during acute or convalescent COVID-19. Sample material is recorded as cDNA or gDNA derived from T cells, B-cell-depleted T cells, or PBMCs.

Seattle patient enrollment occurred during active infection, with longitudinal follow-up thereafter. Original data processing: Scientists estimated how many nucleated cells there were by amplifying reference gene primers. Method: immunoSEQ multiplex PCR; TCRdb's copy keeps in-frame clones and lacks some. The DNA was the basis for D and trimming; V, J and clone size are from that table. Among approximately 500,000 clones listed, roughly nine tenths were seen once. Material: peripheral blood. The sequence derives from a woman aged 50 to 65 with COVID-19, enrolled during active disease.

CDR3 sequence (DNA): TGCGCCAGCAGCTTGTTGGCGGGGGGCGACGGAAACACCATATATTTT. It specifies CASSLLAGGDGNTIYF. V usage is TRBV5-1 and J usage is TRBJ1-3, with D maybe TRBD1 (6 bases). In germline, CDR1 is SGHRS, CDR2 YFSETQ. Between the trimmed V and J ends, which lost 1 base and 4 bases, there was a span of 15 bases. The CDR3 loop spans 16 amino acids. Drawing the rest from reference TRBV5-1 and TRBJ1-3, the complete variable domain is KAGVTQTPRYLIKTRGQQVTLSCSPISGHRSVSWYQQTPGQGLQFLFEYFSETQRNKGNFPGRFSGRQFSNSRSEMNVSTLELGDSALYLCASSLLAGGDGNTIYFGEGSWLTVV.